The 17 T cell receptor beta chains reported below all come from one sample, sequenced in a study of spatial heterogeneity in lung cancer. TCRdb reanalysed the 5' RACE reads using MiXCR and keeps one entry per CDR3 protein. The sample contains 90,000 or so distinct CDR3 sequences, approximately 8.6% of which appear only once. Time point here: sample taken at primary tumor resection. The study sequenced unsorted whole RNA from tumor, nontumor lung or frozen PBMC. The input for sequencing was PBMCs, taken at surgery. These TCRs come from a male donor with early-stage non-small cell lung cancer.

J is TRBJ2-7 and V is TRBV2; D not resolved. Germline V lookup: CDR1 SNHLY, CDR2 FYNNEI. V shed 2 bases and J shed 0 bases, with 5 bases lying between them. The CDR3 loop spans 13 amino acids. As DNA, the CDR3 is TGTGCCAGCAGTGAACTAACCTCCTACGAGCAGTACTTC. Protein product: CASSELTSYEQYF.

The CDR3, as DNA: TGTGCCAGCAGCATGGAGTGGACCAGGGGCTCCTACGAGCAGTACTTC. This gives the protein CASSMEWTRGSYEQYF. This chain connects TRBV5-4 to TRBJ2-7; maybe TRBD1 (6 bases). Germline CDR1 and CDR2: SGHNT and YYREEE (reference sequence). The CDR3 loop spans 16 amino acids. V lost 4 bases, J lost 0 bases, and 17 bases lay in between.

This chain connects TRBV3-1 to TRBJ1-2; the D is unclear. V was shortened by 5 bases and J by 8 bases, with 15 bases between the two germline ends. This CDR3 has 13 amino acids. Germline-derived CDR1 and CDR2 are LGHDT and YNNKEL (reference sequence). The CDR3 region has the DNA TGTGCCAGCAGCGCTACCTCCGGAGGCGGCTACACCTTC. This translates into CASSATSGGGYTF.

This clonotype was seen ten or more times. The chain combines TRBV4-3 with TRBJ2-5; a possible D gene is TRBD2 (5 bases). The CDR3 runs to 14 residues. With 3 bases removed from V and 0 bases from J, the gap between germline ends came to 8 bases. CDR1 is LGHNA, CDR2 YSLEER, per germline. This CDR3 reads CASSQSGYQETQYF. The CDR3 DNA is TGCGCCAGCAGCCAGAGCGGTTACCAAGAGACCCAGTACTTC.

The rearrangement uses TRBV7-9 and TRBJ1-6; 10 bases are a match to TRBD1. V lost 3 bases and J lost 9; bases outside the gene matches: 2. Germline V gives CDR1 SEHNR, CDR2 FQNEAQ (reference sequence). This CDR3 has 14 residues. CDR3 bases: TGTGCCAGCAGCTTCCGGGACAGGGGTTCACCCCTCCACTTT. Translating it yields CASSFRDRGSPLHF.

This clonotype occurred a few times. The CDR3 sequence: CASVLQRTGPGTQYF. CDR3 DNA: TGTGCCAGCGTGCTACAGAGAACCGGTCCAGGAACCCAGTACTTC. This chain connects TRBV21-1 to TRBJ2-5. TRBV21-1 is listed as a pseudogene. The CDR3 has 15 amino acids.

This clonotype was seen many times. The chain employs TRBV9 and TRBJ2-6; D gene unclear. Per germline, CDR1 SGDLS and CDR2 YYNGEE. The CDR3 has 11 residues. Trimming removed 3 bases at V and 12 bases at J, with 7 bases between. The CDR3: CASSGALVLTF. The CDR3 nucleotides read TGTGCCAGCAGCGGGGCCCTCGTCCTGACTTTC.

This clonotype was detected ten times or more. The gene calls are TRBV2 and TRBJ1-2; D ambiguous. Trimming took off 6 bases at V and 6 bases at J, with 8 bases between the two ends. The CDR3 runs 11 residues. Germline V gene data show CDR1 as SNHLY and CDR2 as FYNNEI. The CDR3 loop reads CASSYSNGYTF. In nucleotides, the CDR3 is TGTGCCAGCAGCTACAGTAATGGCTACACCTTC.

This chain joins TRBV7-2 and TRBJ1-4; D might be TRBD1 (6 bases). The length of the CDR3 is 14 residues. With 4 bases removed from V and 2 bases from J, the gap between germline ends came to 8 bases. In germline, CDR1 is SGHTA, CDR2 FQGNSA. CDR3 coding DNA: TGTGCCAGCAGCTGGACAGCCACTAATGAAAAACTGTTTTTT. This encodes CASSWTATNEKLFF.

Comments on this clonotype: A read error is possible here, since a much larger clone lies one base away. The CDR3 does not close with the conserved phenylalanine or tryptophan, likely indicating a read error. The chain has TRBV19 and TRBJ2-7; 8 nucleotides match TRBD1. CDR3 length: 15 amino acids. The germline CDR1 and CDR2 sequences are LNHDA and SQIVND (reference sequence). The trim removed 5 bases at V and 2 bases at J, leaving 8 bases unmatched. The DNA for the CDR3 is TGTGCCAGTAGTGCCCCGGGACAGGTAACCTACGAGCAGTACTCC. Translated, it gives CASSAPGQVTYEQYS.

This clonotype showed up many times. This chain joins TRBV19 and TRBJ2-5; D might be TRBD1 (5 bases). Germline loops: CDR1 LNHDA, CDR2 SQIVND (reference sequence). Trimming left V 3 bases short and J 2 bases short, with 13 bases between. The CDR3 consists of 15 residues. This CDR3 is CASSIKRGGQETQYF. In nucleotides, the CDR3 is TGTGCCAGTAGTATCAAAAGGGGCGGACAAGAGACCCAGTACTTC.

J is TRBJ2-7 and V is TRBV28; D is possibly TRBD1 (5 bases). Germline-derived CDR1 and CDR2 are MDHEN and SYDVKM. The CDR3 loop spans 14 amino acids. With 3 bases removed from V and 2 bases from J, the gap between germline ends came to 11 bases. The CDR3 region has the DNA TGTGCCAGCAGTTTTTCGCACAGGACCTACGAGCAGTACTTC. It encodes CASSFSHRTYEQYF.

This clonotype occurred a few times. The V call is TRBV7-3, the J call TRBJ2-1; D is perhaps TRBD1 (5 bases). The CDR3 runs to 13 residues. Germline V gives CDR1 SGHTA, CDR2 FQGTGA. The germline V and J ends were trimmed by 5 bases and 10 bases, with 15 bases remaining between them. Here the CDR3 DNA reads TGTGCCAGCAGCCTCCTAGGGGTGGAGGAGCAGTTCTTC. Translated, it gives CASSLLGVEEQFF.

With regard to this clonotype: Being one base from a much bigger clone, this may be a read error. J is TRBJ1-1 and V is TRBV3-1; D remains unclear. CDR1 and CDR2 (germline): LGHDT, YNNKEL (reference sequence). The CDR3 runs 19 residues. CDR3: CTSSQDRTLAPVYLAEAFF. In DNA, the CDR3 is TGTACCAGCAGCCAAGACCGGACTTTAGCCCCAGTGTATCTAGCCGAAGCTTTCTTT.

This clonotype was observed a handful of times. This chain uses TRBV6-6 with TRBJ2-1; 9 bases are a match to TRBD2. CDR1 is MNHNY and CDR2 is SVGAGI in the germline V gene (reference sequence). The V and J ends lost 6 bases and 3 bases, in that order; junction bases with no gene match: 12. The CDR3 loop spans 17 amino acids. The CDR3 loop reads CASRSTIAGDNYNEQFF. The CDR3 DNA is TGTGCCAGCAGGAGTACGATAGCGGGAGACAACTACAATGAGCAGTTCTTC.

DNA for the CDR3: TGCAGTGCTAGAGATCCCAGCCGACAGCTTAACTATGGCTACACCTTC. Translating gives CSARDPSRQLNYGYTF. The chain combines TRBV20-1 with TRBJ1-2, with D tentatively TRBD1 (5 bases). Germline CDR1 DFQATT, CDR2 SNEGSKA (reference sequence). Between the trimmed V and J ends, which lost 0 bases and 1 base, there was a span of 15 bases. The CDR3 covers 16 residues.

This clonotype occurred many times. The CDR3 nucleotides are TGTGCCAGCGGGGACCAAAGGGAAGCTTTCTTT. This translates into CASGDQREAFF. The chain is built from TRBV6-2 or TRBV6-3 and TRBJ1-1; tentative D call: TRBD1 (5 bases). The CDR3 has 11 residues. The germline V and J ends were trimmed by 8 bases and 8 bases, with 12 bases remaining between them. Germline assignment: CDR1 MNHEY and CDR2 SVGEGT.